The 10 T cell receptor beta chains below all came from one sample that was sequenced in a study of cytomegalovirus exposure and HLA in healthy donors. The PCR was carried out with 60 Vbeta primers and 13 Jbeta primers. Assay used: immunoSEQ multiplex PCR; TCRdb lists only in-frame clones, some missing. This sample carries about 90,000 clones, about 72% of them seen once, and the ten largest clones take about 2%. The sequenced material came from PBMCs. These receptors were collected from a man aged 25-40 years in good health and CMV-seronegative.

The rearrangement uses TRBV4-1 and TRBJ2-7; TRBD2 might be the D (6 bases). Germline V gene sequence: CDR1 MGHRA, CDR2 YSYEKL. Between the trimmed V and J ends, which lost 3 bases and 4 bases, there was a span of 19 bases. There are 16 residues in the CDR3. Written as DNA, the CDR3 is TGCGCCAGCAGCCAGGGTCGCGGGGCCCCCCCATACGAGCAGTACTTC. Its translation is CASSQGRGAPPYEQYF.

This rearrangement joins TRBV29-1 to TRBJ2-2; TRBD2 agrees at 7 bases. The CDR3 totals 14 residues. Germline CDR1 reads SQVTM; CDR2 reads ANQGSEA. After removal of 4 bases from V and 2 bases from J, the junction contained 4 bases not matched to a gene. The CDR3 protein is CSVASGANTGELFF. The CDR3 coding sequence is TGCAGCGTTGCCAGCGGGGCCAACACCGGGGAGCTGTTTTTT.

The chain has TRBV7-9 and TRBJ1-4, with 8 bases fitting TRBD1. The V segment lost 5 bases and the J segment 8 bases; nucleotides outside the gene matches: 10. This CDR3 has 15 residues. CDR1 and CDR2 (germline): SEHNR, FQNEAQ (reference sequence). DNA for the CDR3: TGTGCCAGCAGCAAAGCGATGGACAGGGAAGAAAAACTGTTTTTT. As protein: CASSKAMDREEKLFF.

This rearrangement joins TRBV11-2 to TRBJ2-7; 8 bases are a match to TRBD2. V trimming: 2 bases; J trimming: 5 bases; junction bases outside the gene matches: 8. This CDR3 spans 15 amino acids. Germline V gives CDR1 SGHAT, CDR2 FQNNGV. The CDR3: CASSLYPATSDEQYF. DNA for the CDR3: TGTGCCAGCAGCTTATATCCCGCGACTAGCGACGAGCAGTACTTC.

This clone was seen only a few times. This sequence joins TRBV28 and TRBJ2-3, with D possibly being TRBD1 (6 bases). V lost 8 bases to trimming and J lost 1 base, with 16 bases between them. The CDR3 has 15 residues. Germline V CDR1 and CDR2: MDHEN, SYDVKM. The CDR3 region has the DNA TGTGCCAGCCATACAGGGACGCTTCGCACAGATACGCAGTATTTT. It codes for CASHTGTLRTDTQYF.

This clone was seen a handful of times. V and J are TRBV18 and TRBJ2-5; TRBD2 is a possible D gene (6 bases). The CDR3 sequence is 17 residues long. V was trimmed by 1 base and J by 0 bases, leaving 15 bases between them. Germline CDR1 reads KGHSH; CDR2 reads LQKENI. As DNA, the CDR3 is TGTGCCAGCTCACCACAAGCGGGCCACGACAACCAAGAGACCCAGTACTTC. Translated, it gives CASSPQAGHDNQETQYF.

This clone is a singleton in its sample. The V call is TRBV4-3, the J call TRBJ2-1, with 7 bases matching TRBD2. V was pared by 1 base and J by 3 bases, with 9 bases of the junction left unmatched. Germline V gives CDR1 LGHNA, CDR2 YSLEER. The CDR3 is 17 amino acids. CDR3 coding DNA: TGCGCCAGCAGCCAAGGAATACGGGGGGTTATCTACAATGAGCAGTTCTTC. This gives the protein CASSQGIRGVIYNEQFF.

The gene calls are TRBV21-1 and TRBJ1-3. TRBV21-1 is reported as a pseudogene. CDR3 length: 16 residues. The CDR3 region is CASRRGDKNSGNTIYF. The CDR3 DNA reads as TGTGCCAGCCGACGGGGAGACAAAAACTCTGGAAACACCATATATTTT.

The count of this clone is one. The CDR3 loop reads CASSAGVGGMNTGELFF. The CDR3 DNA follows: TGTGCCAGCAGCGCCGGGGTCGGGGGGATGAACACCGGGGAGCTGTTTTTT. This chain joins TRBV7-9 and TRBJ2-2; TRBD2 aligns across 7 bases. V was pared by 5 bases and J by 1 base, with 10 bases of the junction left unmatched. Germline V lookup: CDR1 SEHNR, CDR2 FQNEAQ (reference sequence). This CDR3 is 17 amino acids long.

The chain carries TRBV18 and TRBJ1-4; 7 nucleotides match TRBD1. J lost 8 bases, V lost 1 base, and 4 bases had no gene match. Germline lookup yields CDR1 KGHSH and CDR2 LQKENI. This CDR3 is 14 amino acids long. The CDR3 coding sequence is TGTGCCAGCTCACCACAGGGGGCGGAAGAAAAACTGTTTTTT. Translated, it gives CASSPQGAEEKLFF. Full variable domain (remainder filled in from reference TRBV18 and TRBJ1-4): NAGVMQNPRHLVRRRGQEARLRCSPMKGHSHVYWYRQLPEEGLKFMVYLQKENIIDESGMPKERFSAEFPKEGPSILRIQQVVRGDSAAYFCASSPQGAEEKLFFGSGTQLSVL.